This T cell receptor beta chain was identified during a study of cytomegalovirus exposure and HLA in healthy donors. Clones were sequenced by immunoSEQ multiplex PCR, and TCRdb holds only the in-frame ones, with some missing. Of around 70,000 clones listed, roughly 92% were seen once; the top ten hold less than 2%. Donors were drawn from the approximately 110-subject validation cohort, separate from the approximately 680-subject first cohort. Study-wide results and caveats: The TCR clusters that emerged in the first cohort tended, a later analysis found, to co-occur in the approximately 120 validation repertoires. The authors listed roughly 150 TCR beta chains as cytomegalovirus-associated.

A word on this clone: Its cognate antigen is unknown.

The trim removed 1 base at V and 3 bases at J, leaving 2 bases unmatched. CDR3 size: 14 residues. The V gene's germline CDR1 is LNHNV and CDR2 YYDKDF (reference sequence). V usage is TRBV15 and J usage is TRBJ1-1; 7 bases map to TRBD1. The clonotype comes from a woman aged 18 to 35 in good health and CMV-seropositive. The sample was PBMCs. CDR3 nucleotides: TGTGCCACCAGCAGAGGGGACAGCGACACTGAAGCTTTCTTT. Residues: CATSRGDSDTEAFF.